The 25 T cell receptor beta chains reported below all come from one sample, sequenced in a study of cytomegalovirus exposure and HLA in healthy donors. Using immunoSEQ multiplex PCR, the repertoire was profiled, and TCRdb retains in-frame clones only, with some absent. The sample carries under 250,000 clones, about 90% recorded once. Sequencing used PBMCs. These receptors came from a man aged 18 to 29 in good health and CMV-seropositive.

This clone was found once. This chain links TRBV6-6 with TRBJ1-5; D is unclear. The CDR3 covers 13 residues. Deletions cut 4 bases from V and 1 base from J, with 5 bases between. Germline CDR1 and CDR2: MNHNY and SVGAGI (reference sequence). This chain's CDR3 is CASSSSSNQPQHF. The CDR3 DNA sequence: TGTGCCAGCAGTTCTTCCAGCAATCAGCCCCAGCATTTT.

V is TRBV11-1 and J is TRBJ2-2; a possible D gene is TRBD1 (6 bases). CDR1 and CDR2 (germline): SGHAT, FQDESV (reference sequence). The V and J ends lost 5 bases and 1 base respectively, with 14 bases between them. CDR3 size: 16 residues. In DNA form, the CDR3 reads TGTGCCAGCAGCCCCGTGACAGGATTGAACACCGGGGAGCTGTTTTTT. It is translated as CASSPVTGLNTGELFF.

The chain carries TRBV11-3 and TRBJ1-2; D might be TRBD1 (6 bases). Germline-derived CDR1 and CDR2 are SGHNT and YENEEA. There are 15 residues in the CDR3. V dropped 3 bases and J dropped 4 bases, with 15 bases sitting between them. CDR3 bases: TGTGCCAGCAGCTTGACAAGGGGGGATTCCTATGGCTACACCTTC. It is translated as CASSLTRGDSYGYTF.

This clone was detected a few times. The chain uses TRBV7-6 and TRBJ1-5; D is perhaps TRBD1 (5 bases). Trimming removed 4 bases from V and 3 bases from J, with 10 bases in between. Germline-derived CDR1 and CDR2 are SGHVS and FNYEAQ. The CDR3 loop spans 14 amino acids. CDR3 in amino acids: CASSWGPNNQPQHF. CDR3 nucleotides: TGTGCCAGCAGCTGGGGACCGAACAATCAGCCCCAGCATTTT. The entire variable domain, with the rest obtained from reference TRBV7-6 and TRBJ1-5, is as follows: GAGVSQSPRYKVTKRGQDVALRCDPISGHVSLYWYRQALGQGPEFLTYFNYEAQQDKSGLPNDRFSAERPEGSISTLTIQRTEQRDSAMYRCASSWGPNNQPQHFGDGTRLSIL.

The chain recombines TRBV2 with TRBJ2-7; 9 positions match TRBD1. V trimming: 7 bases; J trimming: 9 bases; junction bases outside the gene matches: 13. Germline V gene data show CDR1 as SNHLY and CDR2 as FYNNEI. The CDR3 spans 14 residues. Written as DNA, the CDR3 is TGTGCCAGCAAACCGGGACAGGGTAACCCCTTGCAGTACTTC. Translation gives CASKPGQGNPLQYF.

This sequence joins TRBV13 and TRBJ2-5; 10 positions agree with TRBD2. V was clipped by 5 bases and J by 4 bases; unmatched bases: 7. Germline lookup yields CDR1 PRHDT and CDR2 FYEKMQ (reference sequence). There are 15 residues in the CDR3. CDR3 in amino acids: CASSPRLAGVETQYF. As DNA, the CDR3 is TGTGCCAGCAGCCCTCGCCTAGCGGGAGTAGAGACCCAGTACTTC.

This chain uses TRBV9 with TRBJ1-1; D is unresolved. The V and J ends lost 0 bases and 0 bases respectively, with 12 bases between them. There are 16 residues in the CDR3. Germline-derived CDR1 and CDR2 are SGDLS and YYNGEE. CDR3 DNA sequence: TGTGCCAGCAGCGTAGACCCGCGGACCATGAACACTGAAGCTTTCTTT. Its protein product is CASSVDPRTMNTEAFF.

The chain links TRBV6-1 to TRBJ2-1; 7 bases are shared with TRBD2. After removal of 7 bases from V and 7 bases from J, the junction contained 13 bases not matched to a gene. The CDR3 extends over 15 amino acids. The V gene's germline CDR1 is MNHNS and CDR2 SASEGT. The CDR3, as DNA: TGTGCCAGCATCTCGGGGGGAGGGTCGGGTAATGAGCAGTTCTTC. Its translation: CASISGGGSGNEQFF.

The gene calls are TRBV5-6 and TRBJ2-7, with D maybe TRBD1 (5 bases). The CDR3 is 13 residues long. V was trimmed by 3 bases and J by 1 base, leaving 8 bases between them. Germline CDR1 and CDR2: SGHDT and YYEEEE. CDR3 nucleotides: TGTGCCAGCAGCTCTCAGGGTTCCTACGAGCAGTACTTC. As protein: CASSSQGSYEQYF.

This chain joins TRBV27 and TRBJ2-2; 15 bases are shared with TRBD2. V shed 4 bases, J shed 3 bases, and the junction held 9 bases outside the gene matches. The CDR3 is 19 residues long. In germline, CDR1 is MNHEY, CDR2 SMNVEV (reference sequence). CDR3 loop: CASSSRGLAGGQDTGELFF. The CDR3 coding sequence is TGTGCCAGCAGTTCACGCGGACTAGCGGGAGGGCAGGACACCGGGGAGCTGTTTTTT.

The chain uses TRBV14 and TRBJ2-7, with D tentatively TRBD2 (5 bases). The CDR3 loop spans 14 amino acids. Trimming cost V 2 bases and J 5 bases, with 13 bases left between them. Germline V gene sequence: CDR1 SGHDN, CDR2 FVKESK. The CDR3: CASSQRGFGNEQYF. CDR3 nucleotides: TGTGCCAGCAGCCAACGAGGGTTCGGGAACGAGCAGTACTTC.

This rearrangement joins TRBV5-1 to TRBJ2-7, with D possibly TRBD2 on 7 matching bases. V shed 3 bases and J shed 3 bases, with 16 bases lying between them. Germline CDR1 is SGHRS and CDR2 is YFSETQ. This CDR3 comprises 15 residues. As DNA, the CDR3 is TGCGCCAGCAGCTATTTGGGGGGGCGCGTCTACGAGCAGTACTTC. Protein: CASSYLGGRVYEQYF.

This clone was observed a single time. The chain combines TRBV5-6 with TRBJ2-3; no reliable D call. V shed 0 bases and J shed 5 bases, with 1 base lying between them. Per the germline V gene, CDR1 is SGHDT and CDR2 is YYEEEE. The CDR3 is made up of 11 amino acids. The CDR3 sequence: CASSLVDTQYF. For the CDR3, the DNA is TGTGCCAGCAGCTTGGTAGATACGCAGTATTTT.

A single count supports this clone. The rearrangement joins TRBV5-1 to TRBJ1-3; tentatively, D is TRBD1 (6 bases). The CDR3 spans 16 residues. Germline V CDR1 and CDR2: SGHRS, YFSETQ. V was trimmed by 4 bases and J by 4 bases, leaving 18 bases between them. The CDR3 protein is CASSLYYREGGNTIYF. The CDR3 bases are TGCGCCAGCAGCCTCTACTACAGGGAAGGCGGAAACACCATATATTTT.

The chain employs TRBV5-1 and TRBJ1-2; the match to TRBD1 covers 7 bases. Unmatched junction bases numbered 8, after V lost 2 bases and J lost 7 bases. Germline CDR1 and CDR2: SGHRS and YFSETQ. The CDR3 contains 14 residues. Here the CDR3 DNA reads TGCGCCAGCAGCTTCTCCACAGGGGATGGTGGCTACACCTTC. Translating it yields CASSFSTGDGGYTF.

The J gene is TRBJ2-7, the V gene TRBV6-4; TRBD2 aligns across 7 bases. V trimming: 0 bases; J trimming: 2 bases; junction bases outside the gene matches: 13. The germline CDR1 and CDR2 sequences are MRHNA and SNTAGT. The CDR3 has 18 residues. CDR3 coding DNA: TGTGCCAGCAGTGACTCATGGGGGAGGGCCTTCCTCCCCTACGAGCAGTACTTC. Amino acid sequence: CASSDSWGRAFLPYEQYF.

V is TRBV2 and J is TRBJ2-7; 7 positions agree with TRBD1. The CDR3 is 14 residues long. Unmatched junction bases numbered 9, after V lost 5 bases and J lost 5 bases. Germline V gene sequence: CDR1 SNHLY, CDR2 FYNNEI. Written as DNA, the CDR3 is TGTGCCAGCAGTACTTACAGGGGCAAGGACGAGCAGTACTTC. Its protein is CASSTYRGKDEQYF.

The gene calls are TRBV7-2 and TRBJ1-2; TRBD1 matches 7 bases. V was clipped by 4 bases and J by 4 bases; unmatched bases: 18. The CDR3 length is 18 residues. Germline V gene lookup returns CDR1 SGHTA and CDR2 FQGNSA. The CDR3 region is CASSCLLFDRVHCYGYTF. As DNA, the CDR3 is TGTGCCAGCAGCTGCCTACTGTTTGACAGGGTTCATTGCTATGGCTACACCTTC.

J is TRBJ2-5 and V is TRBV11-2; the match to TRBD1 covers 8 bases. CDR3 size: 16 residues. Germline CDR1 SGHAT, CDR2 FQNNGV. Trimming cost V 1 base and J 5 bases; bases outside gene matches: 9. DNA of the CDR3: TGTGCCAGCAGCTTAGGGGACAGGAGTACTTTGGAGACCCAGTACTTC. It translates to CASSLGDRSTLETQYF.

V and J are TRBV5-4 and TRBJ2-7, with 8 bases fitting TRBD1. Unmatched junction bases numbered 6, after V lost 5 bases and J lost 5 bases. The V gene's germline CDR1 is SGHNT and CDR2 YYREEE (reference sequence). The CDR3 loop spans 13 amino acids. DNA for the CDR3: TGTGCCAGCAGGTACAGGGGGTCCAACGAGCAGTACTTC. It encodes CASRYRGSNEQYF.

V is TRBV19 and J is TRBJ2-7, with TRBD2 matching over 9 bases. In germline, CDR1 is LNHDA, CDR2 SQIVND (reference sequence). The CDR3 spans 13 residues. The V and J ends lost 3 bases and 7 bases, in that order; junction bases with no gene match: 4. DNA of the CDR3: TGTGCCAGTAGTATTAGCGGGAGTAATGAGCAGTACTTC. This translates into CASSISGSNEQYF.

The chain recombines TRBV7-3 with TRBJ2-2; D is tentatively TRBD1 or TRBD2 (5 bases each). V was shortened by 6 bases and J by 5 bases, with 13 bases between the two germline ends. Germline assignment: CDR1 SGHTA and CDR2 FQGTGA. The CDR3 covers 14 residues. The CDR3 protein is CASRTGTPTGELFF. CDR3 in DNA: TGTGCCAGCAGAACCGGGACCCCGACCGGGGAGCTGTTTTTT.

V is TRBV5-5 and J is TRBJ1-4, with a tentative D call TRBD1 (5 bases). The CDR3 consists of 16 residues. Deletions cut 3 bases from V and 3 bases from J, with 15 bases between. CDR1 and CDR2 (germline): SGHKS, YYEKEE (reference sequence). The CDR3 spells CASSWDWTGANEKLFF. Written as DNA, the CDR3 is TGTGCCAGCAGCTGGGACTGGACTGGGGCTAATGAAAAACTGTTTTTT.

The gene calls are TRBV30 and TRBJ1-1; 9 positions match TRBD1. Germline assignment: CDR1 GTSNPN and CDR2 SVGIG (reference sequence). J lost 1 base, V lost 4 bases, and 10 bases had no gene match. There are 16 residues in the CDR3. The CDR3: CAWTKTGGIGNTEAFF. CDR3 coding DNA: TGTGCCTGGACTAAGACAGGGGGGATCGGGAACACTGAAGCTTTCTTT.

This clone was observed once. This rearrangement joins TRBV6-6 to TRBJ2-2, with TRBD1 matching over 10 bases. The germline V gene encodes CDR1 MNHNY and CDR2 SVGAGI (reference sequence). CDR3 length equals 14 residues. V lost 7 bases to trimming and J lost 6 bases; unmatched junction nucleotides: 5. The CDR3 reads CASTGTGVPGELFF. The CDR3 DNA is TGTGCCAGCACTGGGACAGGGGTTCCCGGGGAGCTGTTTTTT.